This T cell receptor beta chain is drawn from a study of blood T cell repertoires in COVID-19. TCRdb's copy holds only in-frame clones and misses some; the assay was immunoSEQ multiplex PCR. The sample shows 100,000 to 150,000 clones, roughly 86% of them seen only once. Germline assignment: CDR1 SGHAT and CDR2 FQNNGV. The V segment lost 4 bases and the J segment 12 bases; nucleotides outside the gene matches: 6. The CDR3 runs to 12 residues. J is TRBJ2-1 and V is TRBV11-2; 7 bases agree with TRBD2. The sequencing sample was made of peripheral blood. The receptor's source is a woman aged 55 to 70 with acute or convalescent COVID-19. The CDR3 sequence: CASSSPGGGQFF. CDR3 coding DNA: TGTGCCAGCAGCTCCCCGGGGGGAGGGCAGTTCTTC.